This TCR beta chain was sequenced during a study of blood T cell repertoires in COVID-19. In the authors' workflow: By means of reference gene primer amplification, nucleated cell counts were estimated. Sequenced by immunoSEQ multiplex PCR; TCRdb stores in-frame clones only, minus some. V, J and clone size reflect that table, while D and trimming were determined from the DNA. The sample contains 100,000 to 150,000 clones, roughly 91% of which appear only once. This CDR3 comprises 13 residues. CDR1 and CDR2 (germline): MNHEY, SVGEGT. Trimming cost V 2 bases and J 6 bases, with 9 bases left between them.

The sample comprised peripheral blood. V is TRBV6-2 or TRBV6-3 and J is TRBJ2-3; D call uncertain. The receptor's source is a man in his fifties or sixties with COVID-19, enrolled during active disease. This CDR3 reads CASSYRERDTQYF. CDR3 DNA sequence: TGTGCCAGCAGTTACCGCGAACGGGATACGCAGTATTTT.